Below, 24 T cell receptor beta chains from the same sample are listed, as sequenced in a study of cytomegalovirus exposure and HLA in healthy donors. The PCR used 60 Vbeta and 13 Jbeta primers. Repertoires were generated with immunoSEQ multiplex PCR, while TCRdb's copy carries only in-frame clones and drops some. The sample lists just over 85,000 clones, around three quarters occurring once. Specimen: PBMCs. Receptor source: a man aged 35 to 55 in good health and CMV-seronegative.

Concerning this clone: Germline and junction disagree at one end, which may indicate a read error. The V gene is TRBV7-9, the J gene TRBJ2-1; 12 nucleotides agree with TRBD2. This CDR3 has 16 residues. The germline gives CDR1 SEHNR, CDR2 FQNEAQ (reference sequence). The CDR3 reads CSSSPLAGGTYNEQFF. Here the CDR3 DNA reads TGTTCCAGCAGCCCACTAGCGGGGGGAACCTACAATGAGCAGTTCTTC.

This clone has a handful of counts. The chain carries TRBV6-5 and TRBJ2-1; TRBD2 matches 7 bases. The CDR3 spans 13 residues. Germline V gene lookup returns CDR1 MNHEY and CDR2 SVGAGI. Trimming took 7 bases from V and 10 from J; bases not matched to a gene: 10. For the CDR3, the DNA is TGTGCCAGCACCCGGGCGGGGGTCTGGGAGCAGTTCTTC. This encodes CASTRAGVWEQFF.

The gene calls are TRBV7-2 and TRBJ1-6; D is unresolved. V was cut by 2 bases and J by 9 bases, with 11 bases left in between. Per germline, CDR1 SGHTA and CDR2 FQGNSA. The CDR3 runs to 14 residues. The chain's CDR3 is CASSLSGMGSPLHF. CDR3 DNA sequence: TGTGCCAGCAGCTTATCCGGGATGGGTTCACCCCTCCACTTT.

This clone was seen a single time. The chain uses TRBV7-2 and TRBJ2-7; 9 bases are shared with TRBD1. V was clipped by 5 bases and J by 4 bases; unmatched bases: 3. The CDR3 length is 13 residues. CDR1 SGHTA and CDR2 FQGNSA come from the germline V gene. The DNA of the CDR3 is TGTGCCAGCAGCACAGGGGGCGGGTACGAGCAGTACTTC. Amino acid sequence: CASSTGGGYEQYF.

For the CDR3, the DNA is TGTGCCAGCCTCAGCTTATCGATGGACACCTACTACGAGCAGTACTTC. Its translation: CASLSLSMDTYYEQYF. The chain couples TRBV5-6 to TRBJ2-7; a possible D gene is TRBD1 (5 bases). This CDR3 spans 16 amino acids. V lost 7 bases and J lost 3, with 23 bases in between. The germline gives CDR1 SGHDT, CDR2 YYEEEE.

The V call is TRBV4-2, the J call TRBJ2-5; TRBD2 aligns across 12 bases. Germline lookup yields CDR1 LGHNA and CDR2 YNFKEQ. J gave up 3 bases and V 0 bases, and 8 bases lay outside the gene matches. This CDR3 is built from 18 residues. Here the CDR3 reads CASSQELAGGPGKETQYF. DNA of the CDR3: TGTGCCAGCAGCCAAGAGCTAGCGGGGGGGCCAGGGAAAGAGACCCAGTACTTC.

The CDR3 region has the DNA TGTGCCAGCAGCCAAGAGGATATCCTGAGGGAAGCTTTCTTT. It codes for CASSQEDILREAFF. The genes are TRBV4-2 and TRBJ1-1; D not resolved. The CDR3 consists of 14 residues. From germline, CDR1 is LGHNA and CDR2 YNFKEQ. The V and J ends lost 0 bases and 8 bases respectively, with 13 bases between them.

This chain links TRBV27 with TRBJ2-3; 12 bases map to TRBD2. Trimming cost V 2 bases and J 0 bases; bases outside gene matches: 3. The CDR3 is 17 amino acids. The germline gives CDR1 MNHEY, CDR2 SMNVEV (reference sequence). This CDR3 reads CASSLRTSGTSTDTQYF. The CDR3 DNA follows: TGTGCCAGCAGTTTAAGGACTAGCGGGACTAGCACAGATACGCAGTATTTT.

J is TRBJ1-6 and V is TRBV30; the D gene is possibly TRBD1 (5 bases). Deletions cut 3 bases from V and 9 bases from J, with 9 bases between. The CDR3 spans 12 residues. CDR1 GTSNPN and CDR2 SVGIG come from the germline V gene (reference sequence). CDR3 in DNA: TGTGCCTGGAGGGGGCTTGGTTCACCCCTCCACTTT. Amino acids: CAWRGLGSPLHF.

This clone was counted once. V gene TRBV27 combines with J gene TRBJ2-7, with 9 bases aligning to TRBD1. The length of the CDR3 is 12 residues. The germline gives CDR1 MNHEY, CDR2 SMNVEV (reference sequence). Trimming at V came to 5 bases and at J to 6 bases, leaving 2 bases not matched to a gene. The DNA of the CDR3 is TGTGCCAGCAGTCTGACAGGGGGCGAGCAGTACTTC. This translates into CASSLTGGEQYF.

The rearrangement links TRBV5-6 to TRBJ2-5; 13 bases align to TRBD2. Trimming removed 2 bases from V and 4 bases from J; junction bases left unmatched: 5. Germline CDR1 and CDR2: SGHDT and YYEEEE. The CDR3 is 16 amino acids. In nucleotides, the CDR3 is TGTGCCAGCAGCTTTAGGACTAGCGGGGGCCCAGAGACCCAGTACTTC. Its protein is CASSFRTSGGPETQYF. The full variable domain, completed using reference TRBV5-6 and TRBJ2-5, is DAGVTQSPTHLIKTRGQQVTLRCSPKSGHDTVSWYQQALGQGPQFIFQYYEEEERQRGNFPDRFSGHQFPNYSSELNVNALLLGDSALYLCASSFRTSGGPETQYFGPGTRLLVL.

The rearrangement uses TRBV28 and TRBJ1-2; D not resolved. CDR1 is MDHEN and CDR2 is SYDVKM in the germline V gene. V lost 5 bases and J 7 bases, leaving 17 bases between the germline ends. The CDR3 has 14 amino acids. The CDR3 loop is CASSLTGRDRGYTF. In DNA, the CDR3 is TGTGCCAGCAGTCTAACTGGCCGGGATCGTGGCTACACCTTC.

The V gene is TRBV4-2, the J gene TRBJ2-7; 7 nucleotides agree with TRBD2. The CDR3 totals 15 residues. From germline, CDR1 is LGHNA and CDR2 YNFKEQ. After removal of 3 bases from V and 3 bases from J, the junction contained 8 bases not matched to a gene. CDR3: CASSQSGTTLYEQYF. The CDR3 DNA reads TGTGCCAGCAGCCAGTCCGGGACTACCCTCTACGAGCAGTACTTC.

A note on this clone: The junction does not match germline at one end; this may be a read error. V and J are TRBV4-3 and TRBJ2-7; D is uncertain. The CDR3 extends over 13 amino acids. Germline V gene data show CDR1 as LGHNA and CDR2 as YSLEER. CDR3 protein: CASNQHRSSEQYF. DNA of the CDR3: TGCGCCAGCAACCAACATAGGAGCTCCGAGCAGTACTTC.

This chain connects TRBV9 to TRBJ1-2, with D maybe TRBD1 (6 bases). The CDR3 spans 15 residues. Trimming left V 0 bases short and J 5 bases short, with 14 bases between. CDR1 is SGDLS and CDR2 is YYNGEE in the germline V gene. The CDR3 bases are TGTGCCAGCAGCGTAGGGCCTGGACAGACTTATGGCTACACCTTC. This codes for CASSVGPGQTYGYTF.

The V call is TRBV7-9, the J call TRBJ2-2, with TRBD2 matching 8 bases. Germline V gives CDR1 SEHNR, CDR2 FQNEAQ (reference sequence). The CDR3 loop spans 17 amino acids. After removal of 1 base from V and 9 bases from J, the junction contained 13 bases not matched to a gene. The CDR3 reads CASSLEEGLDSGRELFF. The CDR3 region has the DNA TGTGCCAGCAGCTTAGAGGAGGGACTAGATTCAGGCCGGGAGCTGTTTTTT.

This sequence joins TRBV29-1 and TRBJ2-7; D may be TRBD1 (7 bases). Trimming cost V 0 bases and J 9 bases, with 21 bases left between them. Germline V gene data show CDR1 as SQVTM and CDR2 as ANQGSEA. This CDR3 is built from 15 residues. The CDR3 here is CSVEDRDSTSGVQYF. The CDR3 DNA follows: TGCAGCGTTGAAGATCGGGACAGCACGTCGGGGGTGCAGTACTTC.

This chain links TRBV5-7 with TRBJ1-6; 9 bases are shared with TRBD1. TRBV5-7 carries the ORF label, with uncertain function. The CDR3 is made up of 14 amino acids. The V and J ends lost 7 bases and 6 bases, in that order; junction bases with no gene match: 5. The CDR3 region is CASGIQGANSPLHF. The CDR3 coding sequence is TGTGCCAGCGGTATACAGGGGGCTAATTCACCCCTCCACTTT.

This sequence joins TRBV10-3 and TRBJ2-3; tentative D call: TRBD1 (6 bases). Germline V gene lookup returns CDR1 ENHRY and CDR2 SYGVKD. Trimming shortened V by 0 bases and J by 1 base, and 8 bases separated the two germline ends. The CDR3 length is 15 residues. The CDR3 DNA reads as TGTGCCATCAGTGAGTCGAGACAGGGCACAGATACGCAGTATTTT. Amino acid sequence: CAISESRQGTDTQYF.

The rearrangement uses TRBV6-1 and TRBJ2-7, with TRBD1 matching over 7 bases. CDR3 size: 15 residues. Germline CDR1 is MNHNS and CDR2 is SASEGT. V shed 6 bases and J 3 bases; nucleotides not matched to a gene: 11. The CDR3 DNA sequence: TGTGCCAGCAGCTCATCCGGGACAGAGGACTACGAGCAGTACTTC. Protein: CASSSSGTEDYEQYF.

This rearrangement joins TRBV7-3 to TRBJ1-1, with D possibly TRBD1 on 5 matching bases. Germline CDR1 reads SGHTA; CDR2 reads FQGTGA. The V and J ends lost 1 base and 8 bases respectively, with 8 bases between them. The CDR3 has 12 amino acids. The CDR3 nucleotides are TGTGCCAGCAGCTTAAATGGGGCCGAAGCTTTCTTT. It codes for CASSLNGAEAFF.

The gene calls are TRBV28 and TRBJ2-7; no definite D call. The V end lost 7 bases, the J end lost 3 bases, and 13 bases lay between the germline ends. Looked up from germline, CDR1 is MDHEN and CDR2 is SYDVKM. This CDR3 comprises 13 residues. The CDR3 DNA follows: TGTGCCAGCACCAAAGTCAGTCACTACGAGCAGTACTTC. Translation gives CASTKVSHYEQYF.

The CDR3 loop is CASSLWQGYEQYF. The CDR3 nucleotides are TGTGCCAGCAGCTTATGGCAGGGCTACGAGCAGTACTTC. The chain is built from TRBV7-3 and TRBJ2-7; D is perhaps TRBD1 (5 bases). CDR3 length: 13 residues. The V gene lost 2 bases and the J gene lost 3 bases, with 8 bases spanning the gap. Germline V gene data show CDR1 as SGHTA and CDR2 as FQGTGA.

The chain combines TRBV5-1 with TRBJ2-7; 11 nucleotides align to TRBD1. Germline lookup yields CDR1 SGHRS and CDR2 YFSETQ. The CDR3 spans 14 residues. The junction had 5 bases not matched to a gene; V was cut back by 4 bases and J by 5 bases. In DNA, the CDR3 is TGCGCCAGCAGCACCGGGACAGGGGGTCACGAGCAGTACTTC. This translates into CASSTGTGGHEQYF. The variable domain in full, completed from reference TRBV5-1 and TRBJ2-7, reads KAGVTQTPRYLIKTRGQQVTLSCSPISGHRSVSWYQQTPGQGLQFLFEYFSETQRNKGNFPGRFSGRQFSNSRSEMNVSTLELGDSALYLCASSTGTGGHEQYFGPGTRLTVT.